The subject of this entry is one T cell receptor (beta chain). Antigen unknown. Unmatched junction bases numbered 8, after V lost 7 bases and J lost 5 bases. There are 14 residues in the CDR3. Per germline, CDR1 SGHRS and CDR2 YFSETQ. These data originate in a study of cytomegalovirus exposure and HLA in healthy donors. Points from the study as a whole: Highly shared sequence variants in one cluster were likely a sequencing artifact. The study dropped some indistinguishable V segments, TRBV6-2 and TRBV6-3 among them. Later genetic work tied a missense DCLRE1C variant to beta-chain V and J trimming.

13 Jbeta primers and 60 Vbeta primers were used for the PCR. In the original processing: It was a later analysis that counted 83 million or so unique TCR beta chains, of which approximately 9.9 million were shared. Using immunoSEQ multiplex PCR, the repertoire was profiled, and TCRdb retains in-frame clones only, with some absent. V, J and clone size are taken as reported in that table, and D and trimming were inferred from the DNA itself. The sample yields 60,000 to 70,000 clones, over 70% seen once. Sequenced: PBMCs. The V call is TRBV5-1, the J call TRBJ2-3; 9 bases are a match to TRBD1. The sequence derives from a man between 60 and 70 years old in good health and CMV-seropositive. The CDR3 sequence is CASAPGTGRDTQYF. The CDR3 DNA follows: TGCGCCAGCGCTCCAGGGACAGGGAGAGATACGCAGTATTTT.